This T cell receptor beta chain is from a study of cytomegalovirus exposure and HLA in healthy donors. Germline loops: CDR1 SGHKS, CDR2 YYEKEE (reference sequence). The trim removed 3 bases at V and 5 bases at J, leaving 4 bases unmatched. The CDR3 sequence is 14 residues long. PCR employed 60 Vbeta and 13 Jbeta primers. TCRdb's table, derived via immunoSEQ multiplex PCR, lists solely in-frame clones and lacks some. Of about 150,000 clones in the sample, 60% to 80% are singletons; the top ten hold 1.5% to 2%. Study-level results: Later, an analysis found that common viral pathogens appeared to be linked with several of the most significant clusters.

Notes on this clone: Its antigen is unknown.

Material for sequencing was PBMCs. The rearrangement uses TRBV5-5 and TRBJ1-5; 8 bases are shared with TRBD1. The TCR originated in a woman aged 25 to 45 in good health and CMV-seronegative. The CDR3 is CASSSTGGYQPQHF. In DNA, the CDR3 is TGTGCCAGCAGCTCCACAGGGGGGTATCAGCCCCAGCATTTT. The entire variable domain, with the rest obtained from reference TRBV5-5 and TRBJ1-5, is as follows: DAGVTQSPTHLIKTRGQQVTLRCSPISGHKSVSWYQQVLGQGPQFIFQYYEKEERGRGNFPDRFSARQFPNYSSELNVNALLLGDSALYLCASSSTGGYQPQHFGDGTRLSIL.